This TCR beta chain was captured in a study of cytomegalovirus exposure and HLA in healthy donors. Study-wide results and caveats: Equally common other TCR beta chains were less clonally expanded than HLA-associated ones, a later analysis found. Earlier results showed most TCR beta V segments being productive about 87% or about 30% of the time. It was assumed in the presence/absence analyses that sequencing depth was roughly uniform across donors. Some TCR beta chains (roughly 160 of them) were listed as cytomegalovirus-associated.

Germline CDR1 reads SGHTA; CDR2 reads FQGTGA. Trimming shortened V by 2 bases and J by 2 bases, and 11 bases separated the two germline ends. This CDR3 region has 15 residues. Notes on this clone: No antigen is known for it.

The PCR used 60 Vbeta and 13 Jbeta primers. Sequencing used immunoSEQ multiplex PCR; TCRdb keeps in-frame clones, though not all of them. The sample has about 170,000 clones, around 84% seen once. J is TRBJ2-3 and V is TRBV7-3; possibly TRBD1 for D (6 bases). This TCR was recovered from a man aged 30 to 39 in good health and CMV-seropositive. The sample was PBMCs. The DNA of the CDR3 is TGTGCCAGCAGCTTAGGGGGCCAATTCACAGATACGCAGTATTTT. Protein product: CASSLGGQFTDTQYF.